This T cell receptor beta chain was sequenced in a study of blood T cells in healthy people across ages. General study points: Higher diversity, along with more naive CD4+ cells, distinguished long-lived donors from aged donors.

This clonotype is a singleton in its sample. The antigen remains unidentified. Every donor gave 9 to 10 milliliters of peripheral blood. Sample-barcoded 5' priming and a J-beta primer mix drove a second PCR of roughly 6 to 12 cycles. TCRdb ran MiXCR on the 5' RACE reads and lists one entry per CDR3 protein. Of about 970,000 distinct CDR3 sequences listed, roughly half are singletons. The sample taken for sequencing was blood. This sequence originates from a woman aged 60-70 years in good health.

The CDR3 spells CASTGNAQQGARTYGYTF. Written as DNA, the CDR3 is TGTGCCAGCACCGGAAACGCTCAACAGGGGGCAAGGACCTATGGCTACACCTTC. The chain uses TRBV6-1 and TRBJ1-2, with TRBD1 matching 9 bases. The ends lost 7 bases at V and 4 bases at J; junction bases unmatched: 19. CDR1 and CDR2 (germline): MNHNS, SASEGT. CDR3 length: 18 amino acids.